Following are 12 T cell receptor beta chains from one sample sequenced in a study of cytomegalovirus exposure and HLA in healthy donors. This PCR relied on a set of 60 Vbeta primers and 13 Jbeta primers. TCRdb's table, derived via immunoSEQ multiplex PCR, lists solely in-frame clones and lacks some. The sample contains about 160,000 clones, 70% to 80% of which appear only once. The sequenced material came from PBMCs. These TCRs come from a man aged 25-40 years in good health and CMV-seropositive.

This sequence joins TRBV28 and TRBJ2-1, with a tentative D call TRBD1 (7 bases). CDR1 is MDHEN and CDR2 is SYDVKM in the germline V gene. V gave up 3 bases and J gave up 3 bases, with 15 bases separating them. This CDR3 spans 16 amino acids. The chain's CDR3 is CASSLGRRGHYNEQFF. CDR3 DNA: TGTGCCAGCAGTTTGGGGAGGAGGGGGCACTACAATGAGCAGTTCTTC.

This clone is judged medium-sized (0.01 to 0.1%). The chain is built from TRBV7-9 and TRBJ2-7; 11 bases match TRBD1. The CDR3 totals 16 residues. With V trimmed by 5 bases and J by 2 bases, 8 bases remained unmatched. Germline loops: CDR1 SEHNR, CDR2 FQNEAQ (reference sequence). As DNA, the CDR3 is TGTGCCAGCAGCCCCCCCGGACAGGGGGCGCCCTACGAGCAGTACTTC. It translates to CASSPPGQGAPYEQYF.

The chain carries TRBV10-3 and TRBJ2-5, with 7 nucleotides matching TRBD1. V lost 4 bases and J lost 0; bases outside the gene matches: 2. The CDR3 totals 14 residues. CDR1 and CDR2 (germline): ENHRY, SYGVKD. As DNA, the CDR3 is TGTGCCATCAGTGGACAGGGTAACCAAGAGACCCAGTACTTC. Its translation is CAISGQGNQETQYF.

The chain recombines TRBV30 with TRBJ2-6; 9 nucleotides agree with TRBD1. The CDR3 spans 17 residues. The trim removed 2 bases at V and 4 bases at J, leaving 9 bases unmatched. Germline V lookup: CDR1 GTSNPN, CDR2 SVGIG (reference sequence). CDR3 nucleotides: TGTGCCTGGAGTAACCGGGACAGGGTATTCGGGGCCAACGTCCTGACTTTC. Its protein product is CAWSNRDRVFGANVLTF.

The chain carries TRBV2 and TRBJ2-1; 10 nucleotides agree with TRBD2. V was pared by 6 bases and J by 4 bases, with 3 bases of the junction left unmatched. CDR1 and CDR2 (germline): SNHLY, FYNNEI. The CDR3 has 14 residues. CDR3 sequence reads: CASSLAGAYNEQFF. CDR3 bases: TGTGCCAGCAGCCTAGCGGGGGCTTACAATGAGCAGTTCTTC.

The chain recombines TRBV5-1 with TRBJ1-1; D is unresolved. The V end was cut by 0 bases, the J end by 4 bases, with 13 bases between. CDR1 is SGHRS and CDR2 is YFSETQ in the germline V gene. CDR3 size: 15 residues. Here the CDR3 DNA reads TGCGCCAGCAGCTTGGCCGGCGGGGTAGTCACTGAAGCTTTCTTT. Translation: CASSLAGGVVTEAFF.

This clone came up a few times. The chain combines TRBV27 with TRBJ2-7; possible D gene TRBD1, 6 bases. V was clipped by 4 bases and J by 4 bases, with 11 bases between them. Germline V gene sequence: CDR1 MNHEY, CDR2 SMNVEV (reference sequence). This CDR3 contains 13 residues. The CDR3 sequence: CASSSRGPYEQYF. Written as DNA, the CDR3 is TGTGCCAGCAGTTCCAGGGGACCTTACGAGCAGTACTTC.

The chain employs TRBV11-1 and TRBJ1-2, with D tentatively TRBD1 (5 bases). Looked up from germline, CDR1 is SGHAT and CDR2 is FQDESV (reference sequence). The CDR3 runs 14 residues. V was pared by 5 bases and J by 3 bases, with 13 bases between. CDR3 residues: CASSPGGVDYGYTF. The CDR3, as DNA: TGTGCCAGCAGCCCCGGGGGGGTCGACTATGGCTACACCTTC.

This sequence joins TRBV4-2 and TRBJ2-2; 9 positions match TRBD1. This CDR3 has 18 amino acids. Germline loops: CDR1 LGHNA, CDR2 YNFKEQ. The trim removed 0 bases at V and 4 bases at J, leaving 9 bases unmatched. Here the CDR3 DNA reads TGTGCCAGCAGCCAAGACGCCCTACAGGGGGCTGGCACCGGGGAGCTGTTTTTT. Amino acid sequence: CASSQDALQGAGTGELFF.

The CDR3 reads CASSEERARNQPQHF. In DNA form, the CDR3 reads TGTGCCAGCAGCGAAGAGAGGGCAAGAAATCAGCCCCAGCATTTT. The genes are TRBV7-8 and TRBJ1-5; D gene uncertain. Germline-derived CDR1 and CDR2 are SGHVS and FQNEAQ. Trimming stripped 5 bases from V and 4 bases from J, with 15 bases between. The CDR3 covers 15 residues.

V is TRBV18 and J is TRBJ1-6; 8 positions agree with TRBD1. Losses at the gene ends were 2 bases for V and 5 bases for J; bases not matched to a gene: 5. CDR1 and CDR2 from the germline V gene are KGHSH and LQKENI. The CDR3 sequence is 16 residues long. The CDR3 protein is CASSPGTGRDNSPLHF. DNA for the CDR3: TGTGCCAGCTCACCAGGGACAGGACGCGATAATTCACCCCTCCACTTT.

The CDR3 DNA reads TGTGCCAGCAGTTGGTCTAACAGGGTTGAAAAACTGTTTTTT. This codes for CASSWSNRVEKLFF. The V and J genes are TRBV6-5 and TRBJ1-4, with D maybe TRBD1 (6 bases). CDR1 is MNHEY and CDR2 is SVGAGI in the germline V gene. V gave up 4 bases and J gave up 7 bases, with 13 bases separating them. The CDR3 is 14 amino acids.